This T cell receptor (beta chain) is from a study of neoadjuvant anti-PD-1 for oral cavity cancer. Looking at the study overall: Patients mostly received three to four biweekly nivolumab doses at 3 mg/kg before surgery.

Time point: after neoadjuvant nivolumab, at surgical resection. The patients had HPV-negative, locally advanced oral cavity squamous cell carcinoma. Tumor libraries mostly used about 5.1 ug genomic DNA, two replicates each. Sequenced by immunoSEQ multiplex PCR; TCRdb stores in-frame clones only, minus some. Of 40,000 or so clones listed, around 38% were seen once; the top ten hold more than 15%. This CDR3 comprises 14 residues. V trimming: 4 bases; J trimming: 6 bases; junction bases outside the gene matches: 6. Germline loops: CDR1 MNHEY, CDR2 SVGAGI. Material: tumor tissue, obtained after nivolumab (anti-PD-1) treatment. The rearrangement uses TRBV6-5 and TRBJ1-5; the match to TRBD1 covers 7 bases. This receptor was identified in a person between 40 and 85 years old with oral cavity squamous cell carcinoma. The CDR3 spells CASSSYRGSQPQHF. The CDR3 bases are TGTGCCAGCAGTTCCTACAGGGGTTCTCAGCCCCAGCATTTT.